This T cell receptor beta chain was sequenced for a study of blood T cell repertoires in COVID-19. TCRdb keeps only in-frame clones here, not all; method: immunoSEQ multiplex PCR. The sample consists of some 240,000 clones, 75% to 85% of them appearing once. The ends lost 4 bases at V and 7 bases at J; junction bases unmatched: 0. Germline values: CDR1 SGHVS, CDR2 FQNEAQ. The CDR3 length is 11 residues. This rearrangement joins TRBV7-8 to TRBJ2-7; 8 nucleotides agree with TRBD2. Sequenced sample: peripheral blood. The TCR was taken from a woman aged 70 to 79 with COVID-19, enrolled during active disease. The CDR3 is CASSSGGEQYF. The CDR3 DNA sequence: TGTGCCAGCAGCTCGGGGGGGGAGCAGTACTTC.